What follows are 21 T cell receptor beta chains derived from one specimen sequenced in a study of beta chain features in type 1 diabetes. Sequencing targeted expressed TCRB transcripts, as all isolated RNA had been reverse transcribed. Sequenced by immunoSEQ multiplex PCR; TCRdb stores in-frame clones only, minus some. Counted here are under 400,000 clones, roughly an eighth occurring once; the ten biggest clones make up around 0.0099%. Their antigen targets remain unknown. General study points: In all four CD4+ subsets, TCRB CDR3 length was significantly, moderately reduced in type 1 diabetes.

Material for sequencing was naive CD4+ T cells from blood. The receptors shown here come from a young woman with type 1 diabetes.

This clone occurred a few times. V gene TRBV11-1 combines with J gene TRBJ2-7; D possibly corresponds to TRBD1 (5 bases). V was cut by 5 bases and J by 3 bases, with 11 bases left in between. Germline CDR1 is SGHAT and CDR2 is FQDESV (reference sequence). The length of the CDR3 is 13 residues. The CDR3 loop reads CASSPWGSYEQYF. CDR3 coding DNA: TGTGCCAGCAGCCCATGGGGCAGCTACGAGCAGTACTTC.

This clone has a handful of counts. An end of the junction differs from the germline gene, which may be a read error. The genes are TRBV6-5 and TRBJ1-6; no firm D call. CDR3 length: 12 amino acids. CDR1 MNHEY and CDR2 SVGAGI come from the germline V gene. CDR3: CASGYGNSPLHF. As DNA, the CDR3 is TGTGCCAGCGGTTACGGCAATTCACCCCTCCACTTT.

In this sample, this clone turned up once. This rearrangement joins TRBV15 to TRBJ2-6; D remains ambiguous. This CDR3 comprises 15 residues. The germline V gene encodes CDR1 LNHNV and CDR2 YYDKDF (reference sequence). Deletions cut 0 bases from V and 1 base from J, with 4 bases between. CDR3 sequence reads: CATSRDRSGANVLTF. The CDR3 DNA is TGTGCCACCAGCAGAGATAGATCTGGGGCCAACGTCCTGACTTTC.

The V gene is TRBV5-4, the J gene TRBJ2-5, with 10 bases matching TRBD1. The J segment lost 5 bases and the V segment lost 4 bases, leaving 11 bases of the junction unmatched. The CDR3 is made up of 16 amino acids. The germline V gene encodes CDR1 SGHNT and CDR2 YYREEE (reference sequence). This CDR3 reads CASSADPTGGLETQYF. The CDR3 DNA follows: TGTGCCAGCAGCGCCGACCCGACAGGGGGCTTGGAGACCCAGTACTTC.

This clone has a handful of counts. The chain combines TRBV10-3 with TRBJ1-1, with 9 bases identical to TRBD1. There are 13 residues in the CDR3. Germline V gives CDR1 ENHRY, CDR2 SYGVKD. V lost 6 bases and J lost 4; bases outside the gene matches: 3. CDR3 coding DNA: TGTGCCATCAGGCAACAGGGGGCCACTGAAGCTTTCTTT. It is translated as CAIRQQGATEAFF.

This clone was observed a handful of times. This chain uses TRBV15 with TRBJ2-1; 11 nucleotides agree with TRBD1. Per the germline V gene, CDR1 is LNHNV and CDR2 is YYDKDF (reference sequence). J gave up 5 bases and V 5 bases, and 8 bases lay outside the gene matches. This CDR3 is built from 16 residues. CDR3 bases: TGTGCCACCAGCGAGGGGTGGGACAGGGGGAACAATGAGCAGTTCTTC. Translating it yields CATSEGWDRGNNEQFF.

CDR3 in amino acids: CASSSDGGAYEQYF. The CDR3 nucleotides are TGTGCCAGCAGCTCGGACGGGGGAGCCTACGAGCAGTACTTC. The chain employs TRBV7-2 and TRBJ2-7; a possible D gene is TRBD2 (6 bases). CDR1 and CDR2 from the germline V gene are SGHTA and FQGNSA. The CDR3 length is 14 residues. The V and J ends lost 4 bases and 2 bases respectively, with 12 bases between them.

This clone came up a few times. This rearrangement joins TRBV15 to TRBJ1-3; D gene uncertain. Germline values: CDR1 LNHNV, CDR2 YYDKDF (reference sequence). The length of the CDR3 is 12 residues. With 4 bases removed from V and 7 bases from J, the gap between germline ends came to 8 bases. The CDR3 DNA reads as TGTGCCACCAGCATCCCGTCCAACACCATATATTTT. This codes for CATSIPSNTIYF. The entire variable domain, with the rest obtained from reference TRBV15 and TRBJ1-3, is as follows: DAMVIQNPRYQVTQFGKPVTLSCSQTLNHNVMYWYQQKSSQAPKLLFHYYDKDFNNEADTPDNFQSRRPNTSFCFLDIRSPGLGDTAMYLCATSIPSNTIYFGEGSWLTVV.

This clone showed up just a few times. The rearrangement joins TRBV18 to TRBJ2-2; 8 bases line up with TRBD1. The CDR3 is 15 residues long. Germline V CDR1 and CDR2: KGHSH, LQKENI. V gave up 3 bases and J gave up 4 bases; unmatched junction bases: 4. The chain's CDR3 is CASSPSQGATGELFF. In DNA, the CDR3 is TGTGCCAGCTCACCGAGTCAGGGGGCCACCGGGGAGCTGTTTTTT.

This clone was found a few times. The rearrangement links TRBV28 to TRBJ1-1, with D possibly TRBD1 on 5 matching bases. CDR1 and CDR2 from the germline V gene are MDHEN and SYDVKM. The CDR3 covers 15 residues. V was cut by 4 bases and J by 5 bases, with 17 bases left in between. The CDR3 DNA sequence: TGTGCCAGCAGTTCCCCCGGGCAGGGAGGGACTGAAGCTTTCTTT. Protein: CASSSPGQGGTEAFF.

V and J are TRBV28 and TRBJ2-5, with D perhaps TRBD1 (6 bases). Trimming stripped 6 bases from V and 2 bases from J, with 16 bases between. Germline V lookup: CDR1 MDHEN, CDR2 SYDVKM. The CDR3 spans 15 residues. The CDR3 reads CASSRRGKGQETQYF. CDR3 DNA: TGTGCCAGCAGCCGCAGGGGTAAGGGTCAAGAGACCCAGTACTTC.

The chain carries TRBV4-3 and TRBJ2-2; 9 bases are a match to TRBD1. Germline lookup yields CDR1 LGHNA and CDR2 YSLEER. This CDR3 comprises 16 residues. The V and J ends lost 6 bases and 3 bases, in that order; junction bases with no gene match: 8. In nucleotides, the CDR3 is TGCGCCAGCAGGCAAACAGGGGGCAGGTACACCGGGGAGCTGTTTTTT. Its translation: CASRQTGGRYTGELFF.

This sequence joins TRBV5-6 and TRBJ1-5; D is possibly TRBD1 (6 bases). The CDR3 contains 12 residues. V was trimmed by 7 bases and J by 3 bases, leaving 8 bases between them. Germline V gene data show CDR1 as SGHDT and CDR2 as YYEEEE. This chain's CDR3 is CASGQLNQPQHF. CDR3 DNA sequence: TGTGCCAGCGGACAGCTCAATCAGCCCCAGCATTTT.

A few counts support this clone. V gene TRBV6-5 combines with J gene TRBJ2-6, with 8 bases lining up with TRBD1. The V and J ends lost 4 bases and 4 bases, in that order; junction bases with no gene match: 3. The germline CDR1 and CDR2 sequences are MNHEY and SVGAGI. This CDR3 is 15 amino acids long. CDR3 sequence (DNA): TGTGCCAGCAGTTTCAGGGGGCTCGGGGCCAACGTCCTGACTTTC. Translation gives CASSFRGLGANVLTF.

This clone was observed a few times. The chain combines TRBV18 with TRBJ2-7; no firm D call. V was clipped by 3 bases and J by 2 bases, with 11 bases between them. The germline gives CDR1 KGHSH, CDR2 LQKENI. The CDR3 length is 14 residues. CDR3 sequence reads: CASSPSRRTYEQYF. DNA of the CDR3: TGTGCCAGCTCACCGTCGAGGCGGACCTACGAGCAGTACTTC.

The V call is TRBV7-2, the J call TRBJ2-3; TRBD2 matches at 7 bases. CDR1 is SGHTA, CDR2 FQGNSA, per germline. The CDR3 extends over 17 amino acids. V lost 5 bases, J lost 0 bases, and 11 bases stayed unmatched. CDR3 amino acids: CASSLRTGEGSTDTQYF. CDR3 nucleotide sequence: TGTGCCAGCAGCCTACGAACGGGGGAGGGCAGCACAGATACGCAGTATTTT.

This clone was counted a few times. The chain couples TRBV13 to TRBJ1-2; D ambiguous. The CDR3 runs to 14 residues. Trimming removed 2 bases at V and 8 bases at J, with 15 bases between. Germline V gene lookup returns CDR1 PRHDT and CDR2 FYEKMQ (reference sequence). The CDR3 region has the DNA TGTGCCAGCAGCTTATCTGCGGCTCCCTACGGCTACACCTTC. Protein product: CASSLSAAPYGYTF.

The chain links TRBV6-5 to TRBJ1-5, with 8 bases identical to TRBD1. The V gene's germline CDR1 is MNHEY and CDR2 SVGAGI. Trimming cost V 2 bases and J 2 bases; bases outside gene matches: 2. The CDR3 covers 15 residues. The CDR3 region is CASSYGQGGNQPQHF. The CDR3 coding sequence is TGTGCCAGCAGTTACGGACAGGGCGGCAATCAGCCCCAGCATTTT.

This clone occurred a few times. The CDR3 here is CASSQPGLSTDTQYF. CDR3 coding DNA: TGCGCCAGCAGCCAGCCGGGACTCTCCACAGATACGCAGTATTTT. The rearrangement links TRBV4-3 to TRBJ2-3, with a weak D call TRBD2 (6 bases). This CDR3 region has 15 residues. Trimming cost V 3 bases and J 2 bases, with 12 bases left between them. Looked up from germline, CDR1 is LGHNA and CDR2 is YSLEER.

The chain employs TRBV28 and TRBJ2-7; possibly TRBD1 for D (6 bases). The germline gives CDR1 MDHEN, CDR2 SYDVKM. CDR3 size: 15 residues. V lost 5 bases and J lost 1, with 15 bases in between. The chain's CDR3 is CASSPGTLISYEQYF. Written as DNA, the CDR3 is TGTGCCAGCAGTCCGGGGACACTGATTTCCTACGAGCAGTACTTC.

A few counts support this clone. The chain combines TRBV4-3 with TRBJ2-1; D may be TRBD2 (7 bases). The germline V gene encodes CDR1 LGHNA and CDR2 YSLEER. Trimming took 8 bases from V and 8 from J, leaving 25 bases between them. The CDR3 is 16 amino acids. Here the CDR3 reads CASRQGSGARWDEQFF. In DNA form, the CDR3 reads TGCGCCAGCCGTCAGGGGAGCGGGGCCCGTTGGGATGAGCAGTTCTTC.